The T cell receptor (beta chain) under discussion was sequenced for a study of long-term antiretroviral therapy in people with HIV. For the study at large: It was about a decade after the earliest samples that the 2015 immediate-ART recommendation appeared.

Study-level points and caveats: Collection of the blood, which took place between about 2004 and 2018, possibly occurred under older ART regimens. Although diversity increased after ART, it remained lower than in transplant donor controls. Pre-ART expanded clones dominated the repertoire at every time point.

A note on this clone: Its specificity is not known.

The assay used was immunoSEQ (version v3.0), run at survey level. Assay used: immunoSEQ multiplex PCR; TCRdb lists only in-frame clones, some missing. The sample shows tens of thousands of clones, about 80% of them seen only once. The material was unsorted PBMCs, obtained 0.6 years after starting antiretroviral therapy. This clonotype was obtained from a man aged 18 to 29 with HIV.

Here the CDR3 reads CASSYLRGAYEQYF. The CDR3 DNA sequence: TGTGCCAGCAGTTATCTTCGAGGAGCCTACGAGCAGTACTTC. V is TRBV27 and J is TRBJ2-7; D uncertain. Trimming took 4 bases from V and 2 from J, leaving 12 bases between them. The CDR3 has 14 amino acids. Germline V CDR1 and CDR2: MNHEY, SMNVEV (reference sequence).